The TCR beta chain described here comes from a study of blood T cell repertoires in COVID-19 (dated by TCRdb to 2020 to 2021). Describing the broader study: Samples covering the acute and convalescent phases of COVID-19 were provided by collaborators in the United States, Italy and Spain. The material from the prospective study consisted of cDNA or gDNA derived from T cells, B-cell-depleted T cells, or PBMCs. Subjects who had been exposed to COVID-19, were actively infected with it, or had recovered from it provided the deeply sampled blood TCRbeta repertoires that made up the dataset. A freely available public database, intended as a resource for researchers studying the immune response to SARS-CoV-2, is where the repertoires were released. Samples came from the ongoing ImmuneRACE study (first 160 participants) plus 1,254 subjects from 6 global collaborators. A de-identified subject ID, COVID-19 status, age in years and sex were almost always included in the sample metadata. Where HLA class I and class II types were available, the types were taken from metadata supplied by the sample provider, not from assay-based typing. The full study reports these points: How much clinical and demographic metadata was included differed by source and by participant, and the metadata was provided uncurated.

For this clone: This receptor's antigen is unknown. Qualities for individual bases were not recorded, and no much larger clone is one base off.

Participants in the prospective study were enrolled through a virtual design, were aged 18 to 89 years, and lived in under 25 United States geographic areas. In the prospective study, cohorts were assigned on the basis of participant-reported clinical history obtained from a screening survey and a study questionnaire. ImmuneRACE Cohort 3 recovered participants were defined by two consecutive negative NP/OP PCR tests, healthcare professional clearance, or symptom resolution. Each participant in the prospective study had whole blood, serum and a nasopharyngeal or oropharyngeal swab collected by mobile phlebotomists. Participants in the prospective study had the option to provide additional blood draws and questionnaires over a roughly 2-month period. Before DNA extraction, prospective study blood samples were shipped either frozen or at room temperature. The immunoSEQ Assay, a bias-controlled multiplex PCR, was used to amplify TCRbeta CDR3 regions from genomic DNA. The original methods were these. The number of nucleated cells in each sample was estimated from the amplification of reference gene primers within the assay. To quantify the absolute abundance of each unique TCRbeta CDR3 rearrangement, sequence reads were collapsed and filtered. For each sample, productive Simpson clonality was calculated as the square root of Simpson's diversity index over productive rearrangements. TCRdb holds this immuneACCESS table with in-frame rearrangements only. Some clones are missing; in checked studies, unresolved V genes explain under half, and the rest has no known cause. V and J calls plus clone size are reproduced from that table; the DNA served to infer D and trimming. Within this sample are 200,000 to 250,000 clones, with around 83% of them counted one time only. The ten largest clones add up to 6.8% of the sample.

For this chain, trimming is 3 bases at the V end and 1 base at the J end, and the number of junction bases without a gene match is 10. Via the germline V gene, CDR1 is SGDLS and CDR2 YYNGEE. The CDR3 sequence holds 17 residues, the cysteine and phenylalanine included. Here the CDR3 DNA is all that survives: 51 bases in frame from base 1. The rearrangement joined TRBV9 to TRBJ1-1, and TRBD1 aligns with 9 junction nucleotides. The receptor was derived from a woman aged 40 to 50 who had recovered from COVID-19. Material: PBMCs or T cells enriched from blood (not recorded which). Here the CDR3 is given as CASSAPRDRAGNTEAFF. The nucleotide sequence reads TGTGCCAGCAGCGCCCCCCGGGACAGGGCGGGGAACACTGAAGCTTTCTTT.